This T cell receptor (beta chain) derives from a study of hypomethylating agent response in myelodysplastic syndrome. Per germline, CDR1 SGHRS and CDR2 YFSETQ. V lost 1 base to trimming and J lost 1 base, with 8 bases between them. The CDR3 loop spans 14 amino acids. Assay used: immunoSEQ multiplex PCR; TCRdb lists only in-frame clones, some missing. The data contain some 9,600 clones, 65% to 85% of them seen just once; the ten biggest clones take up under 4.5%. This material consisted of bone marrow, taken before or after starting hypomethylating agent treatment for myelodysplastic syndrome (not recorded which). The sequence was obtained from a human donor with myelodysplastic syndrome. The chain is built from TRBV5-1 and TRBJ1-1, with D unresolved. Here the CDR3 reads CASSLNLGNTEAFF. The CDR3 bases are TGCGCCAGCAGCTTGAATTTGGGGAACACTGAAGCTTTCTTT.